A selection of T cell receptor beta chains follows, all from one sample in a study of T cell responses to AZD1222 COVID-19 vaccine. The data were produced by immunoSEQ multiplex PCR, yet TCRdb's version contains in-frame clones alone and is incomplete. The sample lists under 95,000 clones; approximately 88% were seen once. The sample was peripheral blood, taken 28 days after the second AZD1222 dose. The receptors originated from an adult who received the AZD1222 COVID-19 vaccine. Each CDR3 is given with its conserved first and last residue.

CDR3aa,v_gene
CASRAAVGYTEAFF,TRBV9
CASSFGQGGTGGQLFF,TRBV5-4
CASSFDGPSYGYTF,TRBV27
CASSLDQGRGNTIYF,TRBV5-1
CASSLATGYEQYF,TRBV5-1
CASSLVPQAQYF,TRBV12-3/TRBV12-4
CASSPSGRGGNTEAFF,TRBV6-6
CASSQADRGTNEKLFF,TRBV3-1/TRBV3-2
CASNPGQSWTDTQYF,TRBV28
CASSQESAGSNSPLHF,TRBV4-2
CASSLITNEKLFF,TRBV28
CASSYPDGSGGPTDTQYF,TRBV7-8
CASSLLAYEQYF,TRBV28
CASSSPVGTVGNQPQHF,TRBV7-9
CASSLFPGQGVHEQYF,TRBV19
CASSPDGYTF,TRBV14
CASSQRLGELFF,TRBV3-1/TRBV3-2
CASSDPKGETQYF,TRBV6-4
CASSLPAVGSPLHF,TRBV9
CASRDRVRNTIYF,TRBV27
CASIPGGGSISYNEQFF,TRBV9
CASSQIQGTDTQYF,TRBV14
CASGTGPLYNSPLHF,TRBV7-9
CASSRQGPWPQHF,TRBV6-5
CASSESFTEAFF,TRBV2
CASSLQGASNSPLHF,TRBV7-8
CASSRTDRGASEKLFF,TRBV3-1/TRBV3-2
CASSPPAGEISWGNTIYF,TRBV13
CASAGLPGEQFF,TRBV4-3
CASSGYSGAYNEQFF,TRBV7-3
CASSRGFGSQPQHF,TRBV28
CAVGDGVEGYTF,TRBV27
CASSMVTANTGELFF,TRBV19
CASRGINSPLHF,TRBV6-5
CASSLRPNTGELFF,TRBV7-3
CASRVWDSSYEQYF,TRBV2
CASSLTVGNTIYF,TRBV11-2
CASSLFQGKTGGYTF,TRBV5-8
CASSPRSSGGYYEQYF,TRBV18
CASFETGGSYGYTF,TRBV6-5
CASSYQGGIAF,TRBV6-5
CAISERADGNEQFF,TRBV10-3
CASSATGNYGYTF,TRBV7-2
CASSLNEKLFF,TRBV7-9
CASKPSDGYYGYTF,TRBV19
CASSPRTSTSNYGYTF,TRBV27
CASSAHDRASRSEAFF,TRBV7-8